This T cell receptor beta chain was identified in a study of T cell repertoires in cytomegalovirus infection. General study points: Predominance within the ex vivo response was attributable to HLA-C-restricted CMV-specific TCR beta clonotypes.

Points on this clonotype: Its antigen is not known.

V was shortened by 0 bases and J by 2 bases, with 11 bases between the two germline ends. Germline lookup yields CDR1 LGHNA and CDR2 YSLEER. CDR3 size: 15 residues. One entry per CDR3 protein results from TCRdb running MiXCR on the reads. This table has 150,000 to 200,000 distinct CDR3 sequences, under 20% appearing once. Sample: CD8+ T cells from PBMCs. V usage is TRBV4-3 and J usage is TRBJ2-7, with D perhaps given as TRBD1 or TRBD2 (6 bases each). The sequence was collected from a human donor in good health (CMV status not recorded). Some clones in this sample may be carry-over from other donors' samples. The CDR3 nucleotides read TGCGCCAGCAGCCAAGATAGGGGGGAGGCCTACGAGCAGTACTTC. Encoded protein: CASSQDRGEAYEQYF.